A selection of T cell receptor beta chains follows, all from one sample in a study of identical twins' blood T cells. TCRdb independently ran MiXCR on the 5' RACE reads; one entry per CDR3 protein. The data contain 350,000 to 400,000 distinct CDR3 sequences, over 25% of them singletons. Sequenced: PBMCs. Source of these receptors: a woman aged 18-49 years in good health. The CDR3 runs from the conserved cysteine through the conserved F or W. Each record gives: V gene, D gene, J gene, CDR3 length, clone size, CDR3 protein, CDR3 DNA. The D gene is left open where the match is weak. Expanded clones get a size class; other rows say once, few or many, or leave the size out.

V: TRBV20-1; D: .; J: TRBJ1-6; length: 17; size: .; CDR3: CSAPNQGLRVYNSPLHF; DNA: TGCAGTGCTCCAAATCAAGGCCTCAGGGTCTATAATTCACCCCTCCACTTT
V: TRBV12-3/TRBV12-4; D: TRBD1; J: TRBJ1-3; length: 14; size: .; CDR3: CASRSQGAGNTIYF; DNA: TGTGCCAGCAGATCTCAGGGGGCAGGAAACACCATATATTTT
V: TRBV2; D: .; J: TRBJ2-7; length: 13; size: few; CDR3: CASRDGGSYEQYF; DNA: TGTGCCAGCAGAGATGGTGGCTCCTACGAGCAGTACTTC
V: TRBV7-2; D: .; J: TRBJ2-1; length: 16; size: .; CDR3: CASSLVGGNSYNEQFF; DNA: TGTGCCAGCAGCTTAGTTGGAGGTAACTCCTACAATGAGCAGTTCTTC
V: TRBV6-5; D: .; J: TRBJ1-1; length: 12; size: few; CDR3: CASSSGGDEAFF; DNA: TGTGCCAGCAGTTCCGGGGGGGATGAAGCTTTCTTT
V: TRBV18; D: .; J: TRBJ1-4; length: 17; size: few; CDR3: CASSSTPSVATNEKLFF; DNA: TGTGCCAGCTCATCAACACCTTCAGTTGCAACTAATGAAAAACTGTTTTTT
V: TRBV12-3/TRBV12-4; D: .; J: TRBJ1-4; length: 15; size: .; CDR3: CASSTTGTTNEKLFF; DNA: TGTGCCAGCAGTACTACCGGGACAACGAATGAAAAACTGTTTTTT
V: TRBV18; D: .; J: TRBJ1-5; length: 15; size: .; CDR3: CASSPEGVPDQPQHF; DNA: TGTGCCAGCTCACCAGAGGGGGTCCCGGATCAGCCCCAGCATTTT
V: TRBV6-5; D: .; J: TRBJ2-7; length: 13; size: many; CDR3: CASRFSANYEQYF; DNA: TGTGCCAGCAGATTCAGCGCCAACTACGAGCAGTACTTC
V: TRBV19; D: .; J: TRBJ1-5; length: 13; size: .; CDR3: CASIRSGNQPQHF; DNA: TGTGCCAGTATCAGGAGTGGCAATCAGCCCCAGCATTTT
V: TRBV16; D: .; J: TRBJ1-2; length: 16; size: .; CDR3: CASSQYSSLRNYGYTF; DNA: TGTGCCAGCAGCCAATACTCCTCCCTAAGAAACTATGGCTACACCTTC
V: TRBV7-8; D: .; J: TRBJ1-2; length: 11; size: .; CDR3: CASSLGIGYTF; DNA: TGTGCCAGCAGCTTAGGAATCGGCTACACCTTC
V: TRBV20-1; D: TRBD1; J: TRBJ1-3; length: 15; size: .; CDR3: CSAARGQGNGNTIYF; DNA: TGCAGTGCAGCCCGAGGACAGGGGAACGGAAACACCATATATTTT
V: TRBV29-1; D: .; J: TRBJ1-1; length: 12; size: .; CDR3: CSAGLGITEAFF; DNA: TGCAGCGCCGGACTGGGGATCACTGAAGCTTTCTTT
V: TRBV4-2; D: TRBD2; J: TRBJ2-1; length: 15; size: few; CDR3: CASSQDSGVFNEQFF; DNA: TGTGCCAGCAGCCAAGACAGCGGGGTCTTCAATGAGCAGTTCTTC
V: TRBV5-1; D: .; J: TRBJ2-7; length: 14; size: few; CDR3: CASSSSGDVYEQYF; DNA: TGCGCCAGCAGCTCCTCGGGGGATGTCTACGAGCAGTACTTC
V: TRBV18; D: .; J: TRBJ1-1; length: 14; size: few; CDR3: CASSPAKTNTEAFF; DNA: TGTGCCAGCTCACCGGCCAAAACGAACACTGAAGCTTTCTTT
V: TRBV20-1; D: TRBD2; J: TRBJ2-3; length: 16; size: .; CDR3: CSAWTSESASTDTQYF; DNA: TGCAGTGCTTGGACTAGCGAGTCGGCTAGCACAGATACGCAGTATTTT
V: TRBV20-1; D: .; J: TRBJ1-2; length: 13; size: .; CDR3: CSARVARYYGYTF; DNA: TGCAGTGCTAGAGTTGCCAGATACTATGGCTACACCTTC
V: TRBV7-9; D: TRBD1; J: TRBJ1-1; length: 14; size: few; CDR3: CASSLQGVDTEAFF; DNA: TGTGCCAGCAGCTTACAGGGGGTAGACACTGAAGCTTTCTTT
V: TRBV5-1; D: .; J: TRBJ1-5; length: 14; size: .; CDR3: CASSLGEKNQPQHF; DNA: TGCGCCAGCAGCTTGGGAGAGAAGAATCAGCCCCAGCATTTT
V: TRBV5-6; D: .; J: TRBJ2-4; length: 16; size: few; CDR3: CASSLLSGAAKNIQYF; DNA: TGTGCCAGCAGCCTACTTTCGGGAGCGGCCAAAAACATTCAGTACTTC
V: TRBV20-1; D: TRBD1; J: TRBJ1-2; length: 15; size: .; CDR3: CSARRETGGADGYTF; DNA: TGCAGTGCTAGGAGGGAAACAGGGGGCGCAGATGGCTACACCTTC
V: TRBV20-1; D: .; J: TRBJ2-3; length: 15; size: .; CDR3: CSASRPRLGSDTQYF; DNA: TGCAGTGCTAGTCGGCCCCGCTTGGGCTCGGATACGCAGTATTTT
V: TRBV2; D: .; J: TRBJ2-1; length: 13; size: many; CDR3: CASSSGGYNEQFF; DNA: TGTGCCAGCTCGAGCGGTGGTTACAATGAGCAGTTCTTC
V: TRBV29-1; D: .; J: TRBJ1-2; length: 14; size: few; CDR3: CSVGETGWRYGYTF; DNA: TGCAGCGTTGGCGAAACAGGGTGGCGATATGGCTACACCTTC
V: TRBV20-1; D: .; J: TRBJ2-1; length: 14; size: .; CDR3: CSVSGGDTYNEQFF; DNA: TGCAGTGTCAGTGGAGGGGACACCTACAATGAGCAGTTCTTC